One and the same sample provided the 6 T cell receptor beta chains below, sequenced in a study of blood T cell repertoires in COVID-19. Generated by immunoSEQ multiplex PCR, the TCRdb table keeps only in-frame clones and is missing some. There are some 350,000 clones in the sample; roughly 90% occur only once, and about 7% lies in the top ten. The sequenced material came from peripheral blood. All receptors derive from a woman in her 70s with COVID-19, enrolled during active disease.

The chain combines TRBV19 with TRBJ1-2; D is unresolved. The germline V gene has CDR1 LNHDA and CDR2 SQIVND (reference sequence). V dropped 7 bases and J dropped 3 bases, with 21 bases sitting between them. This CDR3 has 16 amino acids. This CDR3 reads CASTPPPGTEYYGYTF. The CDR3 DNA follows: TGTGCCAGTACACCCCCCCCAGGCACCGAATACTATGGCTACACCTTC. The complete variable domain, with remaining parts taken from reference TRBV19 and TRBJ1-2, reads DGGITQSPKYLFRKEGQNVTLSCEQNLNHDAMYWYRQDPGQGLRLIYYSQIVNDFQKGDIAEGYSVSREKKESFPLTVTSAQKNPTAFYLCASTPPPGTEYYGYTFGSGTRLTVV.

This clone was detected only once. The chain employs TRBV5-1 and TRBJ2-3, with TRBD1 matching over 12 bases. V shed 5 bases and J 4 bases; nucleotides not matched to a gene: 5. The germline V gene encodes CDR1 SGHRS and CDR2 YFSETQ. This CDR3 contains 15 residues. CDR3: CASRPGTGGADTQYF. In DNA, the CDR3 is TGCGCCAGCAGACCTGGGACAGGGGGCGCAGATACGCAGTATTTT.

This clone has only one observation. V usage is TRBV7-8 and J usage is TRBJ1-4, with 8 bases aligning to TRBD1. The CDR3 runs to 15 residues. After removal of 5 bases from V and 5 bases from J, the junction contained 7 bases not matched to a gene. Per germline, CDR1 SGHVS and CDR2 FQNEAQ. Here the CDR3 reads CASSDWTGRNEKLFF. The DNA of the CDR3 is TGTGCCAGCAGCGACTGGACAGGGAGAAATGAAAAACTGTTTTTT.

The chain has TRBV24-1 and TRBJ2-2; D unresolved. V was pared by 5 bases and J by 1 base, with 4 bases between. Per germline, CDR1 KGHDR and CDR2 SFDVKD. The CDR3 is 13 amino acids. The DNA for the CDR3 is TGTGCCACCAGTGGAGGGAACACCGGGGAGCTGTTTTTT. Its translation: CATSGGNTGELFF.

The chain employs TRBV27 and TRBJ2-3; 9 bases are shared with TRBD2. Germline CDR1 and CDR2: MNHEY and SMNVEV (reference sequence). J lost 1 base, V lost 1 base, and 6 bases had no gene match. The CDR3 has 17 amino acids. The CDR3 coding sequence is TGTGCCAGCAGTTTATTTGGCGGGGGGGCCGGCACAGATACGCAGTATTTT. Its protein product is CASSLFGGGAGTDTQYF.

The chain employs TRBV28 and TRBJ2-7; a possible D gene is TRBD1 (5 bases). Between the trimmed V and J ends, which lost 6 bases and 6 bases, there was a span of 9 bases. The germline CDR1 and CDR2 sequences are MDHEN and SYDVKM. This CDR3 is 11 amino acids long. CDR3 loop: CASRQGSEQYF. The CDR3 nucleotides read TGTGCCAGCAGGCAGGGTTCCGAGCAGTACTTC. The whole variable domain, remainder taken from reference TRBV28 and TRBJ2-7, is DVKVTQSSRYLVKRTGEKVFLECVQDMDHENMFWYRQDPGLGLRLIYFSYDVKMKEKGDIPEGYSVSREKKERFSLILESASTNQTSMYLCASRQGSEQYFGPGTRLTVT.